The entry below describes one TCR beta chain. Its antigen is currently unknown. Germline lookup yields CDR1 SGHAT and CDR2 FQNNGV. The V segment lost 7 bases and the J segment 0 bases; nucleotides outside the gene matches: 5. This CDR3 is built from 15 residues. Sequencing was performed with immunoSEQ multiplex PCR; in TCRdb, only in-frame clones are kept and a portion is missing. The sample shows some 100,000 clones, about 91% of them seen only once. The data stem from a study of siplizumab effects on memory and regulatory T cells. Study-wide results and limits: Naive T cells looked more diverse than memory cells, and they looked like major contributors to the alloresponse. Whether the proliferating Tregs (from siplizumab cultures) were suppressive was not confirmed. Mapping to unstimulated subsets was achieved for only a minor fraction of alloreactive clones.

The sequence came from a human donor in good health. Sequencing used Tregs sorted from blood. This sequence joins TRBV11-2 and TRBJ2-5; 10 bases are a match to TRBD1. The CDR3 nucleotides read TGTGCCAGCAAGCCGGGACAGGGGTACCAAGAGACCCAGTACTTC. Amino acids: CASKPGQGYQETQYF. Full variable domain (missing parts from reference TRBV11-2 and TRBJ2-5): EAGVAQSPRYKIIEKRQSVAFWCNPISGHATLYWYQQILGQGPKLLIQFQNNGVVDDSQLPKDRFSAERLKGVDSTLKIQPAKLEDSAVYLCASKPGQGYQETQYFGPGTRLLVL.